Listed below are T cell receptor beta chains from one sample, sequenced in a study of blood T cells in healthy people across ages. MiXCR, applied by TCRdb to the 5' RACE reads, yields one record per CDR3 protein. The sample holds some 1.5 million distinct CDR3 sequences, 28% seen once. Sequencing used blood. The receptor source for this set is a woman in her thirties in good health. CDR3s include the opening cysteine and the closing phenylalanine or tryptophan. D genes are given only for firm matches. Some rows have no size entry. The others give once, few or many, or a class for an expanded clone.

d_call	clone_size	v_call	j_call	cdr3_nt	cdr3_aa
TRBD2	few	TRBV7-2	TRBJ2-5	TGTGCCAGCACCTACGGACTAGCGGGAGGATATGAGACCCAGTACTTC	CASTYGLAGGYETQYF
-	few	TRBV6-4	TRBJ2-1	TGTGCCAGCAGTGACGGGATGCAAAGCTACAATGAGCAGTTCTTC	CASSDGMQSYNEQFF
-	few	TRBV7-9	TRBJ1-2	TGTGCCAGCAGCCCATTCGATAACTATGGCTACACCTTC	CASSPFDNYGYTF
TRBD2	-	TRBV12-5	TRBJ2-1	TGTGCTAGTGGTTTGGTAGCTAGCGGGGGGACCTACAATGAGCAGTTCTTC	CASGLVASGGTYNEQFF
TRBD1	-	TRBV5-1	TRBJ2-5	TGCGCCAGCAGCTCTTTGGGGGCCGGGACAGCCGAAGAGATCCAGTACTTC	CASSSLGAGTAEEIQYF
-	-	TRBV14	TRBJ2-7	TGTGCCAGCAGCCAAGGACTTCGGACTCCCTTCTACGAGCAGTACTTC	CASSQGLRTPFYEQYF
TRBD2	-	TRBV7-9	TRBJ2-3	TGTGCCAGCAGCACCAGCCTAGCGGGGGACACAGATACGCAGTATTTT	CASSTSLAGDTDTQYF
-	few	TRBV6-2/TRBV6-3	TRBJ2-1	TGTGCCAGCAGTTATGCGGGCAGTAAGATACAGTTCTTC	CASSYAGSKIQFF
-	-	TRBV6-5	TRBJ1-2	TGTGCCAGCAGCCTAGACAGGTTGAATGGCTACACCTTC	CASSLDRLNGYTF
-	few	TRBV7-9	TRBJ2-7	TGTGCCAGCAGCTTTATCCAAGCGAGCTCCTACGAGCAGTACTTC	CASSFIQASSYEQYF
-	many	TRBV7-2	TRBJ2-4	TGTGCCAGCAGCTTAAGAACCGGGCTAGCCAAAAACATTCAGTACTTC	CASSLRTGLAKNIQYF
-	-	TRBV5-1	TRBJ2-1	TGCGCCAGCAGCTTGGAATGGGGCAGGACGCAGTTCTTC	CASSLEWGRTQFF
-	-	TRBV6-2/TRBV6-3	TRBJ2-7	TGTGCCAGCAGAACCGGGACCTCTGCCTACGAGCAGTACTTC	CASRTGTSAYEQYF
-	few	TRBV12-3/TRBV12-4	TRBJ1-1	TGTGCCAGCAGTTTAGGATATCGGGCTTTCTTT	CASSLGYRAFF
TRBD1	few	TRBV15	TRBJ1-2	TGTGCCACCAGCAGAGACCCGGGGGGGACAGCTATACGGAACTATGGCTACACCTTC	CATSRDPGGTAIRNYGYTF
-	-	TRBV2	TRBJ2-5	TGTGCCGGGGGGCGGGACTCCCAAGAGACCCAGTACTTC	CAGGRDSQETQYF
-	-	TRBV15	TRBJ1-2	TGTGCCACCAGCAGAGATCCCCTGACCGGGGAACACTATGGCTACACCTTC	CATSRDPLTGEHYGYTF
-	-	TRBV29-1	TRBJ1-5	TGCAGCGCGAAGACAGCCTCGGGTCAGCCCCAGCATTTT	CSAKTASGQPQHF
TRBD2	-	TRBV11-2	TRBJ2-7	TGTGCCAGCAGCGTTATCGCGGGGGGGAGCTCCTACGAGCAGTACTTC	CASSVIAGGSSYEQYF
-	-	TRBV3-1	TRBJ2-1	TGTGCCAGCAGCCAAGTGGGACTGAAAAATGAGCAGTTCTTC	CASSQVGLKNEQFF
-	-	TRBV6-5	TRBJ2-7	TGTGCCAGCAGAGGTGTACAGGGATCTTACGAGCAGTACTTC	CASRGVQGSYEQYF
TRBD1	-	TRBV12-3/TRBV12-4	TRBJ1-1	TGTGCCAGCAGCGAGGGAGGACAGGGGCGGACTGAAGCTTTCTTT	CASSEGGQGRTEAFF
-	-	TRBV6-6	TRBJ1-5	TGTGCCAGCAGTTATACAGGGAGGGATCAGCCCCAGCATTTT	CASSYTGRDQPQHF
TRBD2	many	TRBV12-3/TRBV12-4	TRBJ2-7	TGTGCCAGCACGTTACTAGCGGGAGGGTACGAGCAGTACTTC	CASTLLAGGYEQYF
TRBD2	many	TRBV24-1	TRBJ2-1	TGTGCCACCAGTGACCCTGTAGCGGGGAGCTCCTACAATGAGCAGTTCTTC	CATSDPVAGSSYNEQFF
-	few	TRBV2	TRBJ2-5	TGTGCCAGCAGTGAAGAACTAGACGGGACCCAGTACTTC	CASSEELDGTQYF
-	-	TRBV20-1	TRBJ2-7	TGCAATGCTAGAGATGGCGGGGGCCAGGAGGAGCAGTACTTC	CNARDGGGQEEQYF
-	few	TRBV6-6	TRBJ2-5	TGTGCCAGCAGTTACTCGAGCGAGCAAGAGACCCAGTACTTC	CASSYSSEQETQYF
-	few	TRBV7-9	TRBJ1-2	TGTGCCAGCAGCTTATCTCGGTCCGGCTACACCTTC	CASSLSRSGYTF
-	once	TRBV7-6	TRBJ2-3	TGTGCCAGCAGCTTAGCGGAGGCACAGAGGGATACGCAGTATTTT	CASSLAEAQRDTQYF
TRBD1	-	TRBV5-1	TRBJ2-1	TGCGCCAGCAGTCTTGAGGCCCAGGACAGGGAGATAAATGAGCGGTTCTTC	CASSLEAQDREINERFF
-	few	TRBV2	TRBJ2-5	TGTGCCGACAACGGGGAACTAGGAGAGACCCAGTACTTC	CADNGELGETQYF
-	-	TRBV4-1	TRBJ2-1	TGCGCCAGCAGCCAAGATCCTGACTACAATGAGCAGTTCTTC	CASSQDPDYNEQFF
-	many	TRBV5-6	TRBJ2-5	TGTGCCAGCAGCTCGGAGGGCGCCCAGTACTTC	CASSSEGAQYF
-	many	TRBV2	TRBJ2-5	TGTGCCAGCAGTGAAGGGACAGAGCAAGAGACCCAGTACTTC	CASSEGTEQETQYF
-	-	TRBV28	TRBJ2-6	TGTGCCAGTACTGGGGGACAAGGAAGCTCTGGGGCCAACGTCCTGACTTTC	CASTGGQGSSGANVLTF
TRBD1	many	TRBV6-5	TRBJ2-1	TGTGCCAGCACCCCGACAGGGGGATACAATGAGCAGTTCTTC	CASTPTGGYNEQFF
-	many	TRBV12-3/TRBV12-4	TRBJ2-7	TGTGCCAGCGCCACTGCGCCGGGTTTCTACGAGCAGTACTTC	CASATAPGFYEQYF
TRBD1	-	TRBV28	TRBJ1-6	TGTGCCAGCAGTCTCCACGGACAGGGGGCTTATAATTCACCCCTCCACTTT	CASSLHGQGAYNSPLHF
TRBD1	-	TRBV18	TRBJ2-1	TGTGCCAGCTCACCGGTGACAGGGCACAATGAGCAGTTCTTC	CASSPVTGHNEQFF
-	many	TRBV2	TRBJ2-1	TGTGCCAGCAGGCGTGGTGATGAGCAGTTCTTC	CASRRGDEQFF
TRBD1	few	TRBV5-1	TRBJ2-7	TGCGCCAGCAGCGCCGGGACAGCAGTCTACGAGCAGTACTTC	CASSAGTAVYEQYF
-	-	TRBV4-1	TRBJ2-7	TGCGCCAGCAGCCAAGAAACCACAGGGAATTGCGGGGAGCGGTACTTC	CASSQETTGNCGERYF
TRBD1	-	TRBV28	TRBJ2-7	TGTGCCAGCAGAAAGACAGGGGGCCCCGGGCAATACGAGCAGTACTTC	CASRKTGGPGQYEQYF
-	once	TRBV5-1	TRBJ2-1	TGCGCCAGCACCGGTAGAGGAATCTTGGATGAGCAGGTCTTC	CASTGRGILDEQVF
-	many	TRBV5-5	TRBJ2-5	TGTGCCAGCAGCTTGGATTCTCGAAGGGGTGGGGAGACCCAGTACTTC	CASSLDSRRGGETQYF
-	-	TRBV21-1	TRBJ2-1	TGTGCCAGCAGCAAAGGGGGGGACAGCTACAATGAGCAGTTCTTC	CASSKGGDSYNEQFF
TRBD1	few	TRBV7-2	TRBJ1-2	TGTGCCAGCGGCTTAGTAGGGACAGGGGACTATGGCTACACCTTC	CASGLVGTGDYGYTF
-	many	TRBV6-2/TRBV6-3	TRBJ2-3	TGTGCCAGCAGTTCCACTAGCCTAGATACGCAGTATTTT	CASSSTSLDTQYF
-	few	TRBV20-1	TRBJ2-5	TGCAGTGCTAGAATCTCAAACAGGATGGAGGGCCGCGAGACCCAGTACTTC	CSARISNRMEGRETQYF
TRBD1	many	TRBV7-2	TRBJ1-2	TGTGCCAGCAGCGATCTTGGGACAGCTAACTATGGCTACACCTTC	CASSDLGTANYGYTF
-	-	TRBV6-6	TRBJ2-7	TGTGCCAGCAGCCCCGGACGACAGAGTCCCTACGAGCAGTACTTC	CASSPGRQSPYEQYF
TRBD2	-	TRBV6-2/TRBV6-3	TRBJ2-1	TGTGCCAGCAGTTACGGCCTTTCAACTAGCGGGGGAACCAATGAGCAGTTCTTC	CASSYGLSTSGGTNEQFF